This TCR beta chain was identified in a study of blood T cell repertoires in COVID-19. Across the study: Sample material is recorded as cDNA or gDNA derived from T cells, B-cell-depleted T cells, or PBMCs.

The CDR3 is made up of 13 amino acids. Between the trimmed V and J ends, which lost 3 bases and 1 base, there was a span of 7 bases. Germline-derived CDR1 and CDR2 are SGHNT and YYREEE (reference sequence). Patients of the Seattle cohort, enrolled during active infection, were followed longitudinally. Clones were read by immunoSEQ multiplex PCR, and TCRdb kept only the in-frame ones, dropping some. Of a few hundred thousand clones in the sample, 89% were seen once. This clone was counted a single time. This TCR was sampled from a woman in her sixties with COVID-19, enrolled during active disease. The J gene is TRBJ1-1, the V gene TRBV5-4; unclear D gene. The sample comprised peripheral blood. The CDR3 reads CASSSPGNTEAFF. The CDR3 region has the DNA TGTGCCAGCAGCTCTCCAGGGAACACTGAAGCTTTCTTT.